A selection of T cell receptor beta chains follows, all from one sample in a study of early T cells in non-severe SARS-CoV-2 infection. In TCRdb, the 5' RACE reads were re-called with MiXCR into one record per CDR3 protein. The sample has tens of thousands of distinct CDR3 sequences, under 15% seen once. Sequenced material: whole blood. These receptors were collected from an adult who was a healthcare worker with PCR-confirmed SARS-CoV-2 infection or an uninfected control (not recorded which). Both conserved end residues are part of each CDR3. Fields, in order: D gene, J gene, clone size, V gene, CDR3 protein, CDR3 DNA. D genes are given only for firm matches. For some rows the clone size is stated as once, few or many, or as a class when expanded; others skip it.

D: NA
J: TRBJ2-1
size: few
V: TRBV6-1
CDR3: CASNEAEGGHSEQFF
DNA: TGTGCCAGCAATGAAGCGGAGGGGGGACACTCGGAACAGTTCTTC

D: TRBD1
J: TRBJ2-2
size: NA
V: TRBV4-1
CDR3: CASSQVGTGGRTGELFF
DNA: TGCGCCAGCAGCCAAGTCGGGACAGGGGGAAGGACCGGGGAGCTGTTTTTT

D: TRBD2
J: TRBJ2-2
size: many
V: TRBV4-2
CDR3: CASSQDLFGGSTGELFF
DNA: TGTGCCAGCAGCCAAGACCTCTTCGGGGGGAGCACCGGGGAGCTGTTTTTT

D: NA
J: TRBJ1-4
size: NA
V: TRBV2
CDR3: CASSVAGREEKLFF
DNA: TGTGCCAGCAGTGTGGCCGGGCGGGAAGAAAAACTGTTTTTT

D: NA
J: TRBJ1-1
size: NA
V: TRBV28
CDR3: CASSPQPRGTEAFF
DNA: TGTGCCAGCAGTCCGCAACCGCGAGGAACTGAAGCTTTCTTT

D: TRBD2
J: TRBJ2-7
size: many
V: TRBV20-1
CDR3: CSAGTSYSYEQYF
DNA: TGCAGTGCCGGGACTAGCTACTCCTACGAGCAGTACTTC

D: NA
J: TRBJ2-7
size: NA
V: TRBV27
CDR3: CASSSRPALSYEQYF
DNA: TGTGCCAGCAGTTCCCGCCCAGCGCTCTCCTACGAGCAGTACTTC

D: NA
J: TRBJ2-7
size: many
V: TRBV7-2
CDR3: CASSLGRGSYEQYF
DNA: TGTGCCAGCAGCTTAGGTCGGGGATCCTACGAGCAGTACTTC

D: NA
J: TRBJ1-2
size: many
V: TRBV14
CDR3: CASSPGQNLYGYTF
DNA: TGTGCCAGCAGCCCCGGACAGAACCTTTATGGCTACACCTTC

D: TRBD1
J: TRBJ2-7
size: NA
V: TRBV14
CDR3: CASSPFPGQGIYEQYF
DNA: TGTGCCAGCAGCCCCTTTCCGGGACAGGGGATATACGAGCAGTACTTC

D: NA
J: TRBJ2-7
size: many
V: TRBV20-1
CDR3: CSASATAVSSYEQYF
DNA: TGCAGTGCTAGCGCCACCGCGGTGAGCTCCTACGAGCAGTACTTC

D: NA
J: TRBJ2-1
size: NA
V: TRBV19
CDR3: CASSIGGSGSSYNEQFF
DNA: TGTGCCAGTAGTATAGGGGGGAGCGGCAGCTCCTACAATGAGCAGTTCTTC

D: TRBD1
J: TRBJ2-1
size: many
V: TRBV18
CDR3: CASSPREQGYEQFF
DNA: TGTGCCAGCTCACCCCGGGAACAGGGGTATGAGCAGTTCTTC

D: TRBD2
J: TRBJ2-7
size: many
V: TRBV11-1
CDR3: CASSFGTSGNYEQYF
DNA: TGTGCCAGCAGCTTCGGGACTAGCGGCAACTACGAGCAGTACTTC

D: TRBD2
J: TRBJ2-7
size: many
V: TRBV12-3/TRBV12-4
CDR3: CASSDQLAGGPEQYF
DNA: TGTGCCAGCAGTGATCAGCTAGCGGGAGGGCCCGAGCAGTACTTC

D: TRBD2
J: TRBJ2-2
size: many
V: TRBV7-9
CDR3: CASSLSLAGLTGELFF
DNA: TGTGCCAGCAGCTTAAGCCTAGCGGGCCTCACCGGGGAGCTGTTTTTT

D: TRBD2
J: TRBJ2-3
size: many
V: TRBV7-6
CDR3: CASSSPGLAGGVMDTQYF
DNA: TGTGCCAGCAGCTCTCCAGGTCTAGCGGGAGGTGTTATGGATACGCAGTATTTT

D: NA
J: TRBJ1-5
size: many
V: TRBV5-1
CDR3: CASSLGQGGNQPQHF
DNA: TGCGCCAGCAGCTTGGGGCAGGGTGGCAATCAGCCCCAGCATTTT

D: TRBD2
J: TRBJ2-7
size: NA
V: TRBV28
CDR3: CASRGGLAGNPLEQYF
DNA: TGTGCCAGCAGAGGTGGGCTAGCGGGGAACCCTCTCGAGCAGTACTTC

D: NA
J: TRBJ2-7
size: many
V: TRBV21-1
CDR3: CASGIDRAEQYF
DNA: TGTGCCAGCGGGATTGACAGAGCGGAGCAGTACTTC

D: TRBD2
J: TRBJ2-3
size: few
V: TRBV14
CDR3: CASSQNTGGDTQYF
DNA: TGTGCCAGCAGCCAAAACACGGGAGGGGATACGCAGTATTTT

D: NA
J: TRBJ2-7
size: NA
V: TRBV25-1
CDR3: CASSESGTAGAEQYF
DNA: TGTGCCAGCAGTGAATCGGGGACAGCGGGAGCCGAGCAGTACTTC

D: NA
J: TRBJ2-7
size: many
V: TRBV3-1
CDR3: CASSQSLGGNEQYF
DNA: TGTGCCAGCAGCCAGTCCCTAGGAGGTAACGAGCAGTACTTC

D: TRBD2
J: TRBJ2-1
size: few
V: TRBV7-2
CDR3: CASSLRASGRFEQFF
DNA: TGTGCCAGCAGCTTAAGGGCTAGCGGGAGATTTGAGCAGTTCTTC